This T cell receptor beta chain stems from a study of control samples from healthy donors and cancer patients (dated by TCRdb to 2018 to 2020). Library construction relied on the immunoSEQ multiplex PCR assay. Imported from immuneACCESS, the table was reduced by TCRdb to in-frame sequences with V and J called. These copies leave out some clones; in studies compared against another copy, an unresolved V gene accounts for under half, and the cause of the remainder is not known. In this sample the table shows 120,000 to 150,000 clones, less than 90% of which occur a single time. Of the sample, approximately 9.4% is held by the ten largest clones. Details on this clone: Its cognate antigen has yet to be identified. No base-level quality is on record; no much larger clone is a single base apart.

From V the trimming removes 6 bases and from J it removes 7 bases, while the gene matches leave 13 bases of the junction unaccounted for. There are 16 amino acids in the CDR3, from cysteine to phenylalanine inclusive. The entry retains the CDR3 DNA only, 48 bases that are in frame from base 1. Taken from the germline V gene, the CDR1 and CDR2 loops are KGHSH and LQKENI. Sequencing input: blood. This clonotype originated in a woman aged 30 to 39 in good health. The rearranged chain carries TRBV18 and TRBJ2-7; the central 12 bases match TRBD2. The DNA is TGTGCCAGCTCCTACGAACAGCTAGCGGGAGGGAGTGAGCAGTACTTC. It is translated as CASSYEQLAGGSEQYF. Extended through the reference TRBV18 and TRBJ2-7 proteins, this CDR3 yields the full variable domain: NAGVMQNPRHLVRRRGQEARLRCSPMKGHSHVYWYRQLPEEGLKFMVYLQKENIIDESGMPKERFSAEFPKEGPSILRIQQVVRGDSAAYFCASSYEQLAGGSEQYFGPGTRLTVT.